This TCR beta chain is drawn from a study of human T cells and chemical hapten exposure. Study in general: Scalp application of diphenylcyclopropenone was performed weekly in patients across the entire approximately 25-week study. Small differences in pooled library volume mainly drove the variation in TCR yields per sample.

Study results and limitations: A positive correlation with patch test score was shown by PT1 expanded TCR counts.

The CDR3 runs to 15 residues. V was pared by 4 bases and J by 4 bases, with 17 bases between. Germline assignment: CDR1 MNHEY and CDR2 SVGAGI. Via MiXCR, TCRdb re-called the RACE reads, giving one row per CDR3 protein. The sample holds roughly 100,000 distinct CDR3 sequences, nearly 35% seen once. This clonotype was seen a handful of times. Its antigen is unknown. Time point denoted: patch test 3, about 24 weeks after DPC sensitization. The treatment is: therapeutic diphenylcyclopropenone sensitization with weekly scalp DPC. Unseparated into fractions, whole blood served as the source from which total RNA was extracted.

This TCR was recovered from a man aged 35 to 55 with alopecia areata. Some clones in this sample may be carry-over from other donors' samples. This chain connects TRBV6-5 to TRBJ2-7; maybe TRBD1 (6 bases). The specimen was whole blood, collected in connection with sensitization to the hapten diphenylcyclopropenone (DPC). CDR3 amino acids: CASSFEPSDSYEQYF. The CDR3 DNA follows: TGTGCCAGCAGTTTTGAACCGTCGGACAGTTACGAGCAGTACTTC.